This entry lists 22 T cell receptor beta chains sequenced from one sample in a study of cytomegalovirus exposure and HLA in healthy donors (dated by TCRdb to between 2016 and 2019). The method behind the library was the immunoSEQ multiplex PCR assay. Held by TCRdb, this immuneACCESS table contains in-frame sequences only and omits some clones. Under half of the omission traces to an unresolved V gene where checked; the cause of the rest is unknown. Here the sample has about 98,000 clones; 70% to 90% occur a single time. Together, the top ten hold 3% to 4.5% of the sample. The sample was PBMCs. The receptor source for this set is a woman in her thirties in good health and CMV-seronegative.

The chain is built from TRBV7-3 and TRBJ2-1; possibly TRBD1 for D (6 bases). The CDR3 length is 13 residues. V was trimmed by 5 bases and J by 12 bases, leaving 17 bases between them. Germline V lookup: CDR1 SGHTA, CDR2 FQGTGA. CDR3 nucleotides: TGTGCCAGCAGCGCCGGGACAACCCGTACGCAGTTCTTC. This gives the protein CASSAGTTRTQFF. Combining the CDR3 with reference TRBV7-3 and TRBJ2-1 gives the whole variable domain GAGVSQTPSNKVTEKGKYVELRCDPISGHTALYWYRQSLGQGPEFLIYFQGTGAADDSGLPNDRFFAVRPEGSVSTLKIQRTERGDSAVYLCASSAGTTRTQFFGPGTRLTVL.

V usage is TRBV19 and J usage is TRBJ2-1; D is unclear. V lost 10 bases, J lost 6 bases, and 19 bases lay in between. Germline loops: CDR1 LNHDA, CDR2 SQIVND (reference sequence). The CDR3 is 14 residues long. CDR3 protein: CATSSTGAPNEQFF. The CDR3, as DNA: TGTGCCACCTCTTCTACCGGAGCTCCCAATGAGCAGTTCTTC.

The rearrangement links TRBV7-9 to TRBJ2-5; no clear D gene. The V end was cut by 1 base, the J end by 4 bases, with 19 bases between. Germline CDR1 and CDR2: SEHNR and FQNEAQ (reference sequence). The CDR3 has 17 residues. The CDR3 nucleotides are TGTGCCAGCAGCTTAGGAGCCGGTTTCCGATCGGGAGAGACCCAGTACTTC. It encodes CASSLGAGFRSGETQYF.

Written as DNA, the CDR3 is TGTGCCAGCAGCCTAAGTATTAGCTATGGCTACACCTTC. It codes for CASSLSISYGYTF. The chain carries TRBV11-1 and TRBJ1-2; D remains unclear. In germline, CDR1 is SGHAT, CDR2 FQDESV (reference sequence). Deletions cut 5 bases from V and 4 bases from J, with 11 bases between. The CDR3 is made up of 13 amino acids.

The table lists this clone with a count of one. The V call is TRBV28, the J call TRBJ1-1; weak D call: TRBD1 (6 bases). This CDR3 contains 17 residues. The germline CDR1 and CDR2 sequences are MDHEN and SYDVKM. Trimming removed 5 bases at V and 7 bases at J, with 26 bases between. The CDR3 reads CASSDRDTEQPGGEAFF. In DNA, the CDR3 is TGTGCCAGCAGTGACCGGGACACGGAGCAACCTGGGGGTGAAGCTTTCTTT.

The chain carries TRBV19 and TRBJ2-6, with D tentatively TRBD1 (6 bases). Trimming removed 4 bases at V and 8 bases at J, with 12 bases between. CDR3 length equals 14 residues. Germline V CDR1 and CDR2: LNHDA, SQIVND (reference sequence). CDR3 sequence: CASSTQGWSNVLTF. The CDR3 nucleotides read TGTGCCAGTAGTACACAGGGATGGTCCAACGTCCTGACTTTC.

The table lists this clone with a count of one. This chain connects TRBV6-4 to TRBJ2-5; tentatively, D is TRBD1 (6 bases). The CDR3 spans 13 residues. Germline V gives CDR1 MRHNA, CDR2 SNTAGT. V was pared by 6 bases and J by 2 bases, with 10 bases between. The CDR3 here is CASSRQEQETQYF. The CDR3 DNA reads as TGTGCCAGCAGCCGACAGGAGCAAGAGACCCAGTACTTC.

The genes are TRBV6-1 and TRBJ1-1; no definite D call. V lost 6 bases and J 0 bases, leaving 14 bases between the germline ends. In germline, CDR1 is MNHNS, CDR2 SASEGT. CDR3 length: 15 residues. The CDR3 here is CASRRRQDLNTEAFF. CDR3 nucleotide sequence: TGTGCCAGCAGGCGCCGTCAGGACTTGAACACTGAAGCTTTCTTT.

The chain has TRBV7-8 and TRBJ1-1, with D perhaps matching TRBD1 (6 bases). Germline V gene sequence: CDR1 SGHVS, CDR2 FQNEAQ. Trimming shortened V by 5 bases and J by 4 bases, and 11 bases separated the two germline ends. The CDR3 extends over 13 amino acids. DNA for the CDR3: TGTGCCAGCAGCATAAACAGGGCCACTGAAGCTTTCTTT. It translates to CASSINRATEAFF. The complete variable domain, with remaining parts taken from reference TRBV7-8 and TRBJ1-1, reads GAGVSQSPRYKVAKRGQDVALRCDPISGHVSLFWYQQALGQGPEFLTYFQNEAQLDKSGLPSDRFFAERPEGSVSTLKIQRTQQEDSAVYLCASSINRATEAFFGQGTRLTVV.

CDR3 nucleotides: TGTGCCCCCCCTACAGGGAGAAGTCGGGAGCAGTACTTC. Its protein product is CAPPTGRSREQYF. The gene calls are TRBV10-3 and TRBJ2-7, with a tentative D call TRBD1 (6 bases). This CDR3 spans 13 amino acids. V was cut by 11 bases and J by 7 bases, with 21 bases left in between. The V gene's germline CDR1 is ENHRY and CDR2 SYGVKD.

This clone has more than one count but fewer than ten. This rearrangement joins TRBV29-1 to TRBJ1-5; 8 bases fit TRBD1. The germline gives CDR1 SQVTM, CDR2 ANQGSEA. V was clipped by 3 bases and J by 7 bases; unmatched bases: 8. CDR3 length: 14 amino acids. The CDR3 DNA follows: TGCAGCGTTGATTCGGACAGGGCGGGGCAGCCCCAGCATTTT. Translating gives CSVDSDRAGQPQHF.

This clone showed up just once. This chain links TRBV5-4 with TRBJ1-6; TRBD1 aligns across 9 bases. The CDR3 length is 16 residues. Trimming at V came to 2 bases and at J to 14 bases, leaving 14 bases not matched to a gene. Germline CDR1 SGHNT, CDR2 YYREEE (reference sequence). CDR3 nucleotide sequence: TGTGCCAGCAGCTTTCCGCCGGGACAGGGAGTAGGGGCCCTCCACTTT. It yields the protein CASSFPPGQGVGALHF.

The CDR3: CASSLDGGPLYNEQFF. The CDR3, as DNA: TGCGCCAGCAGCTTGGATGGGGGCCCCCTCTACAATGAGCAGTTCTTC. The rearrangement uses TRBV5-1 and TRBJ2-1; perhaps TRBD1 as D (6 bases). V lost 0 bases to trimming and J lost 3 bases, with 13 bases between them. This CDR3 spans 16 amino acids. CDR1 is SGHRS and CDR2 is YFSETQ in the germline V gene.

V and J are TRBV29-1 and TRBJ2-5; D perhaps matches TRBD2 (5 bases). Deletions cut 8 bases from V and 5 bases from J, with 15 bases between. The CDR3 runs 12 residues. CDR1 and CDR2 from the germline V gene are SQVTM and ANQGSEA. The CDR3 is CSLMWEWETQYF. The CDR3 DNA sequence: TGCAGCTTGATGTGGGAGTGGGAGACCCAGTACTTC.

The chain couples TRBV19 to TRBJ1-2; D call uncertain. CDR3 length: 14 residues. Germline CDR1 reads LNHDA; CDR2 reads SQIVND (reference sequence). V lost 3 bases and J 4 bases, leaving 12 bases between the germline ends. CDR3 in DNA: TGTGCCAGTAGTATTCAACCACAGCTCTATGGCTACACCTTC. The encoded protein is CASSIQPQLYGYTF.

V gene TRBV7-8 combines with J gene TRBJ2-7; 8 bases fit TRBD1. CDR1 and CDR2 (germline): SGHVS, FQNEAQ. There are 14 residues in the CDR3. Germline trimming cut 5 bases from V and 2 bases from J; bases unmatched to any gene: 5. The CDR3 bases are TGTGCCAGCAGCGCCGGGACAGGAACCTACGAGCAGTACTTC. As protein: CASSAGTGTYEQYF.

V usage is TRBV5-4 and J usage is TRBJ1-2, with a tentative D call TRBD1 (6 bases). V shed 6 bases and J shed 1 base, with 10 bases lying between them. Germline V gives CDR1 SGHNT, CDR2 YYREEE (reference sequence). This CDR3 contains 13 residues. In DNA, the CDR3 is TGTGCCAGCACCTCACAGGGTAACTATGGCTACACCTTC. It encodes CASTSQGNYGYTF.

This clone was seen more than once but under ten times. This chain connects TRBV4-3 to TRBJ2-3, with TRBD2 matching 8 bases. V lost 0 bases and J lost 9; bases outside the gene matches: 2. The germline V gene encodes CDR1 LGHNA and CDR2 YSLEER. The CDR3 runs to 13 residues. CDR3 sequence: CASSQDQRGTQYF. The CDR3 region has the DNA TGCGCCAGCAGCCAAGATCAGCGGGGGACGCAGTATTTT.

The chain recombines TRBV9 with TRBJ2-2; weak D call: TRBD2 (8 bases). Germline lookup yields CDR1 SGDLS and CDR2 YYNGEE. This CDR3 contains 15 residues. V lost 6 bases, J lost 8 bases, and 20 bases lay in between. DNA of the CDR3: TGTGCCAGCACCTCCCGGGAGGGGGCAAGGGGGGAGCTGTTTTTT. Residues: CASTSREGARGELFF.

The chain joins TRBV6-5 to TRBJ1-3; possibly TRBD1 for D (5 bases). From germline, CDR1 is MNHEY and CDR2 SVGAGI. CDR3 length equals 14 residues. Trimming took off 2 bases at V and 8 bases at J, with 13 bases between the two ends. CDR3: CASSYRGSRDTIYF. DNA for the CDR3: TGTGCCAGCAGTTACAGGGGTAGCCGGGACACCATATATTTT.

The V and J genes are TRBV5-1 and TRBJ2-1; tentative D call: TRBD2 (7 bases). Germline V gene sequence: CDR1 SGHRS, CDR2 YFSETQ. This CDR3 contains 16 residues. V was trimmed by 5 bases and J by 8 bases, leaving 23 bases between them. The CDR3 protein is CASRPSIRGAWDEQFF. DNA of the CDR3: TGCGCCAGCAGGCCGAGTATCCGGGGGGCCTGGGATGAGCAGTTCTTC.

CDR3 in amino acids: CASSPTGGYEQYF. The CDR3 DNA is TGTGCCAGCAGCCCGACCGGGGGGTACGAGCAGTACTTC. This rearrangement joins TRBV11-2 to TRBJ2-7; TRBD2 matches at 7 bases. Trimming took 5 bases from V and 4 from J; bases not matched to a gene: 5. This CDR3 comprises 13 residues. Germline CDR1 SGHAT, CDR2 FQNNGV.